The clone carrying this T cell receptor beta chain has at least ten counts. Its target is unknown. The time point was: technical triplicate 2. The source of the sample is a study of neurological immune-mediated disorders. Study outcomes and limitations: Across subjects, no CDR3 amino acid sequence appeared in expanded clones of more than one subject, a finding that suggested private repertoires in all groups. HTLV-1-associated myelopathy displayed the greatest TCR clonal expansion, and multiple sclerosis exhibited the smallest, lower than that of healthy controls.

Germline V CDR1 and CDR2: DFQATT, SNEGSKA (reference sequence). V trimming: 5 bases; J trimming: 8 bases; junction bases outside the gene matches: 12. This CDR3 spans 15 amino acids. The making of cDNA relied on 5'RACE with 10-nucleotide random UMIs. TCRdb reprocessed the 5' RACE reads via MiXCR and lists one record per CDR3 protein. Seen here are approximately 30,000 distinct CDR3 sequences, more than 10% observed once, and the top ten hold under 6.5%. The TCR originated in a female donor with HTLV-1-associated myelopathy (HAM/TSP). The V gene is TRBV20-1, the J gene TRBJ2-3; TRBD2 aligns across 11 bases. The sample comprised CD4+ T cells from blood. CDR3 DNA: TGCAGTGCTGGCCGGGGTAGCGGGAGGGCCGGTACGCAGTATTTT. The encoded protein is CSAGRGSGRAGTQYF.